These T cell receptor beta chains were read from a single sample in a study of blood T cell repertoires in COVID-19. Generated by immunoSEQ multiplex PCR, the TCRdb table keeps only in-frame clones and is missing some. The sample contains 140,000 to 150,000 clones, 75% to 90% of which appear only once. The sample consisted of peripheral blood. All receptors come from a human donor in a cohort sampled during active COVID-19. Both conserved end residues are part of each CDR3. D genes are given only for firm matches. Expanded clones get a size class; other rows say once, few or many, or leave the size out.

TRBJ2-5,TRBV5-4,NA,NA,CASSPPGSPGETQYF,TGTGCCAGCAGCCCTCCGGGGTCCCCAGGAGAGACCCAGTACTTC
TRBJ1-2,TRBV5-8,NA,TRBD1,CASSWTGGSYGYTF,TGTGCCAGCAGCTGGACAGGGGGCAGCTATGGCTACACCTTC
TRBJ2-7,TRBV6-2/TRBV6-3,NA,TRBD1,CASSYRQGPTYEQYF,TGTGCCAGCAGTTACAGACAGGGACCAACCTACGAGCAGTACTTC
TRBJ1-5,TRBV24-1,NA,NA,CATSDWRQDQPQHF,TGTGCCACCAGTGATTGGAGGCAGGATCAGCCCCAGCATTTT
TRBJ1-4,TRBV7-9,NA,NA,CASSSEGSWDPNEKLFF,TGTGCCAGCAGCTCGGAGGGTAGTTGGGATCCTAATGAAAAACTGTTTTTT
TRBJ2-1,TRBV27,NA,TRBD2,CASSVTGRISGNEQFF,TGTGCCAGCAGTGTTACAGGTAGGATTAGCGGGAATGAGCAGTTCTTC
TRBJ2-3,TRBV14,NA,NA,CASSQEAGLAASTDTQYF,TGTGCCAGCAGCCAAGAGGCCGGATTAGCAGCTAGCACAGATACGCAGTATTTT
TRBJ1-2,TRBV6-5,NA,NA,CASNGRAGGHGYTF,TGTGCCAGCAATGGAAGGGCAGGAGGACATGGCTACACCTTC
TRBJ1-5,TRBV19,few,TRBD1,CASSWDRAGNQPQHF,TGTGCCAGTAGCTGGGACAGGGCAGGCAATCAGCCCCAGCATTTT
TRBJ2-5,TRBV5-8,NA,TRBD1,CASSRDREETQYF,TGTGCCAGCAGCCGGGACAGGGAAGAGACCCAGTACTTC
TRBJ1-1,TRBV19,NA,NA,CASSMGGAGSDTEAFF,TGTGCCAGTAGTATGGGGGGAGCCGGGTCGGACACTGAAGCTTTCTTT
TRBJ2-5,TRBV11-3,few,NA,CASSLGTTEGETQYF,TGTGCCAGCAGCTTAGGGACAACCGAAGGGGAGACCCAGTACTTC
TRBJ2-5,TRBV12-3/TRBV12-4,NA,NA,CASSLGRAETQYF,TGTGCCAGCAGTTTGGGCAGGGCAGAGACCCAGTACTTC
TRBJ2-3,TRBV4-2,many,TRBD2,CASGGGLAGGGSTDTQYF,TGTGCCAGCGGTGGAGGACTAGCGGGAGGGGGAAGCACAGATACGCAGTATTTT
TRBJ2-1,TRBV19,NA,TRBD2,CASSTRTSGAEQFF,TGTGCCAGTAGTACTAGGACTAGCGGGGCTGAGCAGTTCTTC
TRBJ1-5,TRBV12-5,NA,NA,CASAPLGANQPQHF,TGTGCTAGTGCCCCACTGGGGGCCAATCAGCCCCAGCATTTT
TRBJ1-1,TRBV7-2,NA,NA,CASSSQGDTEAFF,TGTGCCAGCAGCTCCCAGGGTGACACTGAGGCTTTCTTT
TRBJ2-3,TRBV7-2,NA,NA,CASSLLGGLADTQYF,TGTGCCAGCAGCTTACTTGGCGGGTTAGCAGATACGCAGTATTTT
TRBJ2-7,TRBV5-6,NA,NA,CASSLGAGLKYEQYF,TGTGCCAGCAGCTTGGGGGCCGGACTTAAATACGAGCAGTACTTC
TRBJ1-1,TRBV4-3,NA,TRBD1,CASSGTANTEAFF,TGCGCCAGCAGCGGGACAGCGAACACTGAAGCTTTCTTT
TRBJ2-1,TRBV12-5,NA,TRBD2,CASGLAGVNEQFF,TGTGCTAGTGGACTAGCGGGAGTTAATGAGCAGTTCTTC
TRBJ2-7,TRBV6-5,NA,TRBD1,CASLRDRGAYEQYF,TGTGCCAGTTTAAGGGACAGGGGAGCCTACGAGCAGTACTTC
TRBJ2-1,TRBV11-2,NA,TRBD2,CASSTRGGQYNEQFF,TGTGCCAGCAGCACGCGGGGGGGTCAATACAATGAGCAGTTCTTC
TRBJ2-1,TRBV3-1/TRBV3-2,NA,TRBD2,CASSPRTLAGRNNEQFF,TGTGCCAGCAGCCCCCGCACCTTAGCGGGGAGGAACAATGAGCAGTTCTTC
TRBJ2-5,TRBV12-3/TRBV12-4,NA,TRBD1,CASGGTGSETQYF,TGTGCCAGCGGCGGGACAGGGTCCGAGACCCAGTACTTC
TRBJ2-3,TRBV24-1,NA,TRBD2,CATSDGGGPDTQYF,TGTGCCACCAGTGATGGGGGAGGGCCAGATACGCAGTATTTT
TRBJ2-4,TRBV12-3/TRBV12-4,once,NA,CASSFSRLNIQYF,TGTGCCAGCAGTTTCTCCAGATTAAACATTCAGTACTTC
TRBJ1-5,TRBV2,NA,TRBD1,CASSDRDRNQPQHF,TGTGCCAGCAGTGATAGGGACAGAAATCAGCCCCAGCATTTT
TRBJ1-5,TRBV24-1,NA,NA,CATSQSSGVNQPQHF,TGTGCCACCTCACAAAGTTCAGGGGTTAATCAGCCCCAGCATTTT
TRBJ1-1,TRBV3-1/TRBV3-2,NA,TRBD1,CASSPFGGGRTEAFF,TGTGCCAGCAGCCCATTTGGAGGGGGCAGAACTGAAGCTTTCTTT
TRBJ1-3,TRBV25-1,few,NA,CASSESLPTIYF,TGTGCCAGCAGTGAATCCCTCCCCACCATATATTTT
TRBJ1-6,TRBV2,few,NA,CASSEERDSPLHF,TGTGCCAGCAGTGAAGAGAGGGATTCACCCCTCCACTTT
TRBJ1-3,TRBV5-1,NA,NA,CASSTGGVSPGNTIYF,TGCGCCAGCAGCACTGGAGGGGTTTCCCCTGGAAACACCATATATTTT
TRBJ1-5,TRBV6-1,once,NA,CASSGHAGTGIRGNQPQHF,TGTGCCAGCAGTGGACATGCGGGGACGGGTATTCGCGGCAATCAGCCCCAGCATTTT
TRBJ1-1,TRBV2,few,TRBD1,CASRGDSEAFF,TGTGCCAGCAGAGGGGACAGTGAAGCTTTCTTT
TRBJ1-2,TRBV6-1,NA,NA,CASSELAGVAYGYTF,TGTGCCAGCAGTGAATTAGCAGGGGTGGCCTATGGCTACACCTTC
TRBJ1-4,TRBV7-7,NA,TRBD1,CASSTGVGNEKLFF,TGTGCTAGCAGTACAGGGGTTGGTAATGAAAAACTGTTTTTT
TRBJ2-1,TRBV5-1,NA,TRBD1,CASSVGQGAWEQFF,TGCGCCAGCAGCGTCGGACAGGGGGCGTGGGAGCAGTTCTTC